The subject of this entry is one T cell receptor beta chain. A few counts support this clonotype. The antigen it recognizes is unknown. No qualities accompany the bases; no much larger clone lies one base away. These data originate in a study of response to subunit inactivated influenza vaccine (dated by TCRdb to between 2017 and 2018). Regarding the research as a whole: To follow how T cells responded to a trivalent subunit inactivated influenza vaccine, the researchers relied on deep quantitative profiling of the T cell receptor repertoire.

CDR1 and CDR2, per the germline V gene (reference sequence), are DFQATT and SNEGSKA. The germline V and J ends show losses of 2 bases and 4 bases respectively, and no gene match explains 11 bases of the junction. Measured from the cysteine to the phenylalanine, the CDR3 is 16 residues long. The CDR3 DNA has 48 bases and is translated from base 1. What the study reported, not specific to this receptor: It was suggested by the authors that each seasonal influenza vaccination may recruit only a limited number of new T cells.

The library was produced with RT-PCR. Sequenced on an Illumina HiSeq 2500. TCRdb ran its own pipeline on the public reads, namely fastp trimming at Q25 and MiXCR clone calling, and kept in-frame beta chains. Rows with one shared CDR3 protein collapse into an entry with the most common genes and DNA. A total of approximately 500,000 distinct CDR3 sequences appear in this sample, around 15% of them only once. Over 8.5% of the sample rests with the top ten. This TCR was recovered from a man aged 45-65 years who received an inactivated influenza vaccine. Donor details come from another sample of the same person, matched by shared clones. Sequences were derived from PBMCs from blood, sampled 11 to 12 days after vaccination. The sequence is built from TRBV20-1 and TRBJ2-1; TRBD2 aligns with 7 central bases. Read as DNA, the sequence is TGCAGTGCTAGATCCGACCGGGGAGGGGTATACAATGAGCAGTTCTTC. Protein translation: CSARSDRGGVYNEQFF.